The 28 T cell receptor beta chains listed next were all sequenced from one sample in a study of CD8+ T cells in alopecia areata. TCR sequencing used cDNA made by reverse transcription of extracted RNA. Assay: immunoSEQ multiplex PCR; the TCRdb copy retains only in-frame clones and omits some. The data show some 190,000 clones, approximately 72% seen once. The treatment was: oral pan-JAK inhibitor, 5-10 mg twice daily. The specimen comprised CD4+ T cells sorted from blood, sampled at approximately week 42, from a patient treated with tofacitinib. The origin of the receptors is a human donor with alopecia areata.

This clone was detected only a few times. The chain couples TRBV27 to TRBJ2-7; tentatively, D is TRBD2 (8 bases). Trimming pared 5 bases from V and 0 bases from J, leaving 17 bases between. Germline CDR1 is MNHEY and CDR2 is SMNVEV (reference sequence). The CDR3 contains 16 residues. The CDR3 DNA is TGTGCCAGCAGTAGGGGGCGGGGGGTGGACTCCTACGAGCAGTACTTC. Amino acids: CASSRGRGVDSYEQYF.

This chain joins TRBV29-1 and TRBJ2-1, with TRBD2 matching 8 bases. This CDR3 is 14 amino acids long. J lost 3 bases, V lost 6 bases, and 7 bases had no gene match. Per germline, CDR1 SQVTM and CDR2 ANQGSEA. The CDR3 here is CSVGQRGSYNEQFF. The DNA of the CDR3 is TGCAGCGTCGGACAGCGGGGGAGCTACAATGAGCAGTTCTTC.

This chain links TRBV5-6 with TRBJ2-1; TRBD2 matches 13 bases. With V trimmed by 3 bases and J by 10 bases, 1 base remained unmatched. The CDR3 length is 13 residues. In germline, CDR1 is SGHDT, CDR2 YYEEEE. The CDR3 here is CASSWGLAGEQFF. In DNA, the CDR3 is TGTGCCAGCAGCTGGGGACTAGCGGGGGAGCAGTTCTTC. Full variable domain (remainder filled in from reference TRBV5-6 and TRBJ2-1): DAGVTQSPTHLIKTRGQQVTLRCSPKSGHDTVSWYQQALGQGPQFIFQYYEEEERQRGNFPDRFSGHQFPNYSSELNVNALLLGDSALYLCASSWGLAGEQFFGPGTRLTVL.

This clone was observed a single time. The rearrangement joins TRBV14 to TRBJ1-2; D is unclear. Germline loops: CDR1 SGHDN, CDR2 FVKESK. This CDR3 has 13 residues. Trimming removed 4 bases from V and 2 bases from J, with 8 bases in between. The CDR3 coding sequence is TGTGCCAGCAGCCCCCGACAAAACTATGGCTACACCTTC. Encoded protein: CASSPRQNYGYTF. Using reference TRBV14 and TRBJ1-2 for the parts outside the CDR3, the full variable domain is EAGVTQFPSHSVIEKGQTVTLRCDPISGHDNLYWYRRVMGKEIKFLLHFVKESKQDESGMPNNRFLAERTGGTYSTLKVQPAELEDSGVYFCASSPRQNYGYTFGSGTRLTVV.

J is TRBJ2-1 and V is TRBV20-1; D is uncertain. This CDR3 comprises 11 residues. Germline CDR1 and CDR2: DFQATT and SNEGSKA (reference sequence). Trimming stripped 2 bases from V and 7 bases from J, with 6 bases between. The CDR3 loop is CSARSGNEQFF. Here the CDR3 DNA reads TGCAGTGCTAGAAGTGGAAATGAGCAGTTCTTC.

The V and J genes are TRBV6-5 and TRBJ2-5, with TRBD1 identical over 8 bases. V gave up 6 bases and J gave up 7 bases; unmatched junction bases: 7. CDR3 length: 13 residues. The germline V gene has CDR1 MNHEY and CDR2 SVGAGI. The CDR3 nucleotides are TGTGCCAGCAGAACAGGGGGTACGTCGACCCAGTACTTC. Translated, it gives CASRTGGTSTQYF.

In its sample, this clone was seen a few times. The gene calls are TRBV28 and TRBJ1-5; 9 bases fit TRBD1. V lost 6 bases and J lost 2; bases outside the gene matches: 5. CDR1 is MDHEN, CDR2 SYDVKM, per germline. The CDR3 consists of 15 residues. The CDR3 region is CASSRQGGGNQPQHF. CDR3 bases: TGTGCCAGCAGCCGACAGGGGGGAGGCAATCAGCCCCAGCATTTT. Variable domain in full (rest from reference TRBV28 and TRBJ1-5): DVKVTQSSRYLVKRTGEKVFLECVQDMDHENMFWYRQDPGLGLRLIYFSYDVKMKEKGDIPEGYSVSREKKERFSLILESASTNQTSMYLCASSRQGGGNQPQHFGDGTRLSIL.

The V and J genes are TRBV29-1 and TRBJ2-7, with 9 nucleotides matching TRBD1. V gave up 4 bases and J gave up 6 bases; unmatched junction bases: 10. CDR1 and CDR2 from the germline V gene are SQVTM and ANQGSEA. This CDR3 is built from 14 residues. DNA of the CDR3: TGCAGCGTTGGGACAGGGGCCTGGAACCTCGAGCAGTACTTC. Translating it yields CSVGTGAWNLEQYF.

The chain is built from TRBV5-6 and TRBJ2-2; D gene unclear. Between the trimmed V and J ends, which lost 2 bases and 1 base, there was a span of 6 bases. The CDR3 length is 14 residues. The germline gives CDR1 SGHDT, CDR2 YYEEEE. In DNA form, the CDR3 reads TGTGCCAGCAGCTTTCTCAGGAACACCGGGGAGCTGTTTTTT. Translated, it gives CASSFLRNTGELFF.

V usage is TRBV29-1 and J usage is TRBJ2-5; 8 bases align to TRBD2. Germline lookup yields CDR1 SQVTM and CDR2 ANQGSEA. The CDR3 has 12 residues. J lost 5 bases, V lost 4 bases, and 3 bases had no gene match. The CDR3 loop is CSVGLALETQYF. The DNA of the CDR3 is TGCAGCGTTGGACTAGCGCTGGAGACCCAGTACTTC.

The chain links TRBV14 to TRBJ1-6, with unresolved D. Between the trimmed V and J ends, which lost 1 base and 10 bases, there was a span of 14 bases. CDR3 size: 15 residues. Germline CDR1 is SGHDN and CDR2 is FVKESK. Written as DNA, the CDR3 is TGTGCCAGCAGCCAAGGAGGTGGGAGCTGGTCACCCCTCCACTTT. This translates into CASSQGGGSWSPLHF.

The chain recombines TRBV5-1 with TRBJ2-3, with TRBD2 as a possible D gene (6 bases). There are 16 residues in the CDR3. Germline V gene sequence: CDR1 SGHRS, CDR2 YFSETQ. V was pared by 0 bases and J by 9 bases, with 20 bases between. The CDR3 loop is CASSLALGGTPGTQYF. In DNA, the CDR3 is TGCGCCAGCAGCTTGGCTCTCGGGGGAACTCCAGGCACGCAGTATTTT.

The chain recombines TRBV7-8 with TRBJ1-1; a possible D gene is TRBD1 (5 bases). V was pared by 2 bases and J by 1 base, with 11 bases between. This CDR3 is built from 15 residues. Germline values: CDR1 SGHVS, CDR2 FQNEAQ. CDR3 sequence: CASSLSAGTNTEAFF. The CDR3 nucleotides read TGTGCCAGCAGCTTATCGGCGGGGACGAACACTGAAGCTTTCTTT. The full variable domain, in which reference TRBV7-8 and TRBJ1-1 provide the parts outside the CDR3, is GAGVSQSPRYKVAKRGQDVALRCDPISGHVSLFWYQQALGQGPEFLTYFQNEAQLDKSGLPSDRFFAERPEGSVSTLKIQRTQQEDSAVYLCASSLSAGTNTEAFFGQGTRLTVV.

There are a few counts of this clone. This chain connects TRBV30 to TRBJ2-7; D uncertain. The length of the CDR3 is 13 residues. Trimming stripped 2 bases from V and 1 base from J, with 9 bases between. Germline values: CDR1 GTSNPN, CDR2 SVGIG (reference sequence). The CDR3 DNA reads as TGTGCCTGGAGTATCACAGATTCCTACGAGCAGTACTTC. Its protein product is CAWSITDSYEQYF.

The chain carries TRBV27 and TRBJ1-2, with D tentatively TRBD1 (6 bases). V lost 5 bases and J 6 bases, leaving 13 bases between the germline ends. The germline V gene has CDR1 MNHEY and CDR2 SMNVEV (reference sequence). The CDR3 spans 13 residues. The CDR3 protein is CASSTTYRDGYTF. The CDR3 region has the DNA TGTGCCAGCAGTACAACCTACAGGGATGGCTACACCTTC.

This clone was seen a single time. V is TRBV9 and J is TRBJ2-7; perhaps TRBD1 as D (5 bases). Germline lookup yields CDR1 SGDLS and CDR2 YYNGEE. CDR3 length: 13 amino acids. Trimming pared 3 bases from V and 5 bases from J, leaving 12 bases between. CDR3 nucleotide sequence: TGTGCCAGCAGCGCAGGACATTTCAACGAGCAGTACTTC. Translating gives CASSAGHFNEQYF.

This clone occurred a few times. The chain has TRBV11-3 and TRBJ2-2; 7 bases agree with TRBD1. The CDR3 has 16 amino acids. Looked up from germline, CDR1 is SGHNT and CDR2 is YENEEA. Unmatched junction bases numbered 5, after V lost 2 bases and J lost 2 bases. The CDR3 loop reads CASSLSTGYNTGELFF. CDR3 bases: TGTGCCAGCAGCTTATCGACAGGGTACAACACCGGGGAGCTGTTTTTT.

The chain is built from TRBV30 and TRBJ2-2, with D maybe TRBD2 (6 bases). The CDR3 loop spans 15 amino acids. Germline V gene sequence: CDR1 GTSNPN, CDR2 SVGIG (reference sequence). The germline V and J ends were trimmed by 5 bases and 2 bases, with 15 bases remaining between them. CDR3 sequence (DNA): TGTGCCTGGGGCAGCTTCGGACTAAACACCGGGGAGCTGTTTTTT. It is translated as CAWGSFGLNTGELFF.

The chain joins TRBV5-1 to TRBJ1-1; 7 positions match TRBD1. The CDR3 loop spans 14 amino acids. Germline V gene sequence: CDR1 SGHRS, CDR2 YFSETQ. V was pared by 0 bases and J by 9 bases, with 8 bases of the junction left unmatched. CDR3 amino acids: CASSLGGQRDQAFF. The CDR3 DNA reads as TGCGCCAGCAGCTTGGGGGGACAGAGAGACCAAGCTTTCTTT.

This chain links TRBV6-6 with TRBJ2-2; D gene ambiguous. The CDR3 covers 13 residues. Germline lookup yields CDR1 MNHNY and CDR2 SVGAGI (reference sequence). The ends were cut back, 0 bases at V and 7 bases at J, with 6 bases in the middle. CDR3 amino acids: CASSYSGFGELFF. For the CDR3, the DNA is TGTGCCAGCAGTTACTCAGGGTTCGGGGAGCTGTTTTTT.

This chain links TRBV5-6 with TRBJ2-6; D remains ambiguous. The CDR3 is 15 residues long. The V gene lost 4 bases and the J gene lost 1 base, with 9 bases spanning the gap. The germline gives CDR1 SGHDT, CDR2 YYEEEE. CDR3 in amino acids: CASSAPASGANVLTF. The CDR3 coding sequence is TGTGCCAGCAGCGCACCTGCTTCTGGGGCCAACGTCCTGACTTTC. The full variable domain, rest sourced from reference TRBV5-6 and TRBJ2-6, is DAGVTQSPTHLIKTRGQQVTLRCSPKSGHDTVSWYQQALGQGPQFIFQYYEEEERQRGNFPDRFSGHQFPNYSSELNVNALLLGDSALYLCASSAPASGANVLTFGAGSRLTVL.

The genes are TRBV18 and TRBJ1-2; D is ambiguous. V was shortened by 2 bases and J by 6 bases, with 4 bases between the two germline ends. CDR1 is KGHSH, CDR2 LQKENI, per germline. The CDR3 consists of 11 residues. The CDR3 loop is CASSPGDGYTF. In nucleotides, the CDR3 is TGTGCCAGCTCACCAGGAGATGGCTACACCTTC. Variable domain in full (rest from reference TRBV18 and TRBJ1-2): NAGVMQNPRHLVRRRGQEARLRCSPMKGHSHVYWYRQLPEEGLKFMVYLQKENIIDESGMPKERFSAEFPKEGPSILRIQQVVRGDSAAYFCASSPGDGYTFGSGTRLTVV.

The chain links TRBV5-1 to TRBJ1-1, with D possibly TRBD1 on 5 matching bases. Germline loops: CDR1 SGHRS, CDR2 YFSETQ. V was shortened by 4 bases and J by 0 bases, with 16 bases between the two germline ends. This CDR3 has 16 amino acids. The CDR3: CASSEGTDFMNTEAFF. The CDR3 DNA is TGCGCCAGCAGCGAGGGGACGGATTTCATGAACACTGAAGCTTTCTTT.

The chain combines TRBV5-1 with TRBJ2-1; 9 bases match TRBD1. CDR1 is SGHRS, CDR2 YFSETQ, per germline. This CDR3 is 15 amino acids long. V trimming: 0 bases; J trimming: 6 bases; junction bases outside the gene matches: 4. CDR3 nucleotides: TGCGCCAGCAGCTTGGATGGGACAGGGACCAATGAGCAGTTCTTC. It encodes CASSLDGTGTNEQFF. Full variable domain (remainder filled in from reference TRBV5-1 and TRBJ2-1): KAGVTQTPRYLIKTRGQQVTLSCSPISGHRSVSWYQQTPGQGLQFLFEYFSETQRNKGNFPGRFSGRQFSNSRSEMNVSTLELGDSALYLCASSLDGTGTNEQFFGPGTRLTVL.

In its sample, this clone was seen a few times. This sequence joins TRBV4-1 and TRBJ2-2; D call uncertain. CDR1 is MGHRA and CDR2 is YSYEKL in the germline V gene. V lost 5 bases to trimming and J lost 2 bases, with 6 bases between them. The CDR3 covers 13 residues. Written as DNA, the CDR3 is TGCGCCAGCAGCGTCCTCAACACCGGGGAGCTGTTTTTT. Residues: CASSVLNTGELFF.

The chain has TRBV7-8 and TRBJ2-7; D is perhaps TRBD1 (5 bases). The ends were cut back, 4 bases at V and 3 bases at J, with 10 bases in the middle. Germline-derived CDR1 and CDR2 are SGHVS and FQNEAQ. CDR3 length: 13 amino acids. In DNA, the CDR3 is TGTGCCAGCAGCTCCGACAGTAGCTACGAGCAGTACTTC. This translates into CASSSDSSYEQYF.

This clone came up once. The chain recombines TRBV7-2 with TRBJ2-5, with D tentatively TRBD2 (5 bases). The CDR3 spans 15 residues. CDR1 and CDR2 (germline): SGHTA, FQGNSA. Deletions cut 7 bases from V and 4 bases from J, with 19 bases between. The CDR3 DNA reads TGTGCCAGCATTTCTGCTAGGCGGGTTGGAGAGACCCAGTACTTC. Its protein is CASISARRVGETQYF.

This rearrangement joins TRBV4-3 to TRBJ2-1; the D gene is possibly TRBD2 (6 bases). CDR1 is LGHNA and CDR2 is YSLEER in the germline V gene. This CDR3 is 16 amino acids long. V lost 1 base to trimming and J lost 3 bases, with 13 bases between them. CDR3 nucleotide sequence: TGCGCCAGCAGCCAAGTCGCGACTAGTGGCTACAATGAGCAGTTCTTC. Translation: CASSQVATSGYNEQFF.